This T cell receptor beta chain was sequenced for a study of T cells in Graves' hyperthyroidism and ophthalmopathy. Study results and limitations: Ophthalmopathy and stable hyperthyroidism were told apart by a 13 V-J model. Blood also held most thyroid clonotypes expanded beyond 0.001.

With a duration under 2 months, the hyperthyroidism was newly diagnosed in patients aged 18 to 65. Patients with uncontrolled infections, other autoimmune diseases, pregnancy or lactation were excluded. This clonotype came up many times. What it binds is not known. The length of the CDR3 is 17 residues. The V end lost 1 base, the J end lost 0 bases, and 14 bases lay between the germline ends. Looked up from germline, CDR1 is SEHNR and CDR2 is FQNEAQ (reference sequence). Amplified TCR beta CDR3 regions derived from RNA transcripts. In the first-round RT-PCR of the TCR CDR3, the HTBI primer set was used. TCRdb reanalysed the multiplex PCR reads using MiXCR and keeps one entry per CDR3 protein. The sample comprises approximately 740,000 distinct CDR3 sequences, roughly 15% of which are singletons, and about a tenth rests with the top ten.

The origin of this receptor is a young woman with Graves' hyperthyroidism. The chain carries TRBV7-9 and TRBJ2-3; D possibly corresponds to TRBD2 (5 bases). The sample comprised blood. CDR3 coding DNA: TGTGCCAGCAGCTTAGGGAGGCGGTCCCATAGCACAGATACGCAGTATTTT. This codes for CASSLGRRSHSTDTQYF.